This TCR beta chain was documented in a study of blood T cell repertoires in COVID-19. Study overall: Italy, Spain and the United States were the sources of the convalescent and acute COVID-19 samples. T cells, B-cell-depleted T cells, or PBMCs supplied cDNA or gDNA.

With 8 bases clipped from V and 4 bases from J, the junction kept 7 bases outside the gene matches. The CDR3 length is 14 residues. The germline V gene encodes CDR1 SNHLY and CDR2 FYNNEI. Participants were aged about 18 to 90 years, lived in 20 to 25 US areas, and enrolled virtually. Exposed participants came across a COVID-19 case within 2 weeks before study entry. Profiled with immunoSEQ multiplex PCR; TCRdb holds only in-frame clones, not every one. Of around 200,000 clones listed, 80% to 90% are singletons. The chain carries TRBV2 and TRBJ1-3; 8 positions agree with TRBD1. Source material: PBMCs or T cells enriched from blood (not recorded which). The sequence was obtained from a woman aged 25 to 39 who had been exposed to COVID-19. The CDR3 is CASQQGEAGNTIYF. The CDR3 DNA is TGTGCCAGCCAACAGGGGGAGGCAGGAAACACCATATATTTT.